This T cell receptor (beta chain) was sequenced during a study of CXCR3-negative and CXCR3-positive naive CD8 T cells. Naive CD8+ T cells carried a CD45RO-CCR7+CD27+CD95- phenotype. Preparation of TRB cDNA libraries relied on 5' RACE carrying UMI labels. After re-calling the 5' RACE reads, TCRdb lists one entry per CDR3 protein, DNA absent. This table holds under 50,000 distinct CDR3 sequences. Germline V gene data show CDR1 as MDHEN and CDR2 as SYDVKM. The CDR3 is 19 residues long. Specimen: naive CXCR3- CD8+ T cells from blood. Subset meaning: CD45RO-CCR7+CD27+CD95- naive CD8+ T cells lacking CXCR3 (TNR3-). The receptor was isolated from a human donor in good health. Some clones in this sample may be carry-over from other donors' samples. The chain links TRBV28 to TRBJ2-1; the D call from TCRdb, TRBD2, cannot be confirmed without DNA. The CDR3 reads CASSPRSTALKGSYNEQFF.